This TCR beta chain stems from a study of control samples from healthy donors and cancer patients. Assay used: immunoSEQ multiplex PCR; TCRdb lists only in-frame clones, some missing. The table lists some 190,000 clones, about nine tenths of them singletons. This CDR3 has 13 residues. V lost 6 bases and J lost 4; bases outside the gene matches: 6. Germline V gene lookup returns CDR1 MNHEY and CDR2 SVGAGI. Sequenced input: blood. The V and J genes are TRBV6-5 and TRBJ2-7, with 7 bases that match TRBD1. The TCR originated in a man aged 30-40 years in good health. The CDR3, as DNA: TGTGCCAGCAGCACGGGACAGCCGTACGAGCAGTACTTC. This gives the protein CASSTGQPYEQYF.